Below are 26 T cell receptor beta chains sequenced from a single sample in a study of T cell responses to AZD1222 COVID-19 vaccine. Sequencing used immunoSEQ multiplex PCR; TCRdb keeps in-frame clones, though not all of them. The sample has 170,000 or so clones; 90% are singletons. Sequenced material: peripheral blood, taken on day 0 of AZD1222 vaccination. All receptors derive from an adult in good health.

The chain's CDR3 is CASYGGTGTNLAGYTF. In nucleotides, the CDR3 is TGTGCCAGCTATGGGGGGACAGGGACTAATCTTGCTGGCTACACCTTC. This chain uses TRBV19 with TRBJ1-2; the match to TRBD1 covers 9 bases. Germline V gene lookup returns CDR1 LNHDA and CDR2 SQIVND (reference sequence). J was trimmed by 7 bases and V by 9 bases; bases with no gene match: 18. CDR3 size: 16 residues.

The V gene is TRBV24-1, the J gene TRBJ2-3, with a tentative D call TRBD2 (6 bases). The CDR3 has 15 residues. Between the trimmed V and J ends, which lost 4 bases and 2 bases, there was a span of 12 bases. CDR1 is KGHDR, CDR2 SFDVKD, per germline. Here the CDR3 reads CATSEHGTPTDTQYF. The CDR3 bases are TGTGCCACCAGTGAGCACGGGACTCCCACAGATACGCAGTATTTT.

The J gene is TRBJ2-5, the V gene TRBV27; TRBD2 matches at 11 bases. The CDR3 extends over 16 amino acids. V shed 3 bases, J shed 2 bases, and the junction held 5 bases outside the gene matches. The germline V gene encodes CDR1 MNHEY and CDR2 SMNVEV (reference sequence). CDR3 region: CASSLLAGGAQETQYF. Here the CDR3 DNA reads TGTGCCAGCAGTTTGTTAGCGGGGGGGGCGCAAGAGACCCAGTACTTC.

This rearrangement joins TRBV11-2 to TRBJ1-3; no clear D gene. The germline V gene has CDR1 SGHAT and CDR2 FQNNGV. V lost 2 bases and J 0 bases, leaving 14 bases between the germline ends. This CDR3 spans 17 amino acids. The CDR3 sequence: CASSLFSRTDSGNTIYF. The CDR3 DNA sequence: TGTGCCAGCAGCTTATTTTCAAGGACGGACTCTGGAAACACCATATATTTT.

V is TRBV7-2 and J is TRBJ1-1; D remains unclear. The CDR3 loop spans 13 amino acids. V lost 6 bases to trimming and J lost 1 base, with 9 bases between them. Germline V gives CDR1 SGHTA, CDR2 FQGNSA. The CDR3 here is CASSYEGNTEAFF. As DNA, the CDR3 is TGTGCCAGCAGTTACGAGGGGAACACTGAAGCTTTCTTT.

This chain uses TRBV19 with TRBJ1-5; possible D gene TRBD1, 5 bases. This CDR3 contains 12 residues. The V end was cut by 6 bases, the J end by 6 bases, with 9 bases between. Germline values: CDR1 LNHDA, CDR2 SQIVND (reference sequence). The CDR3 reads CASSPGGQPQHF. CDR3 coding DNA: TGTGCCAGTAGCCCGGGGGGTCAGCCCCAGCATTTT. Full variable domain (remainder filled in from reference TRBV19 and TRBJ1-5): DGGITQSPKYLFRKEGQNVTLSCEQNLNHDAMYWYRQDPGQGLRLIYYSQIVNDFQKGDIAEGYSVSREKKESFPLTVTSAQKNPTAFYLCASSPGGQPQHFGDGTRLSIL.

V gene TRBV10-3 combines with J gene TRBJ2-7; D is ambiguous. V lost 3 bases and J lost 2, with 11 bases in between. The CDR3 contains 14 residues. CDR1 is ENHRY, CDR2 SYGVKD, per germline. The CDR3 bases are TGTGCCATCAGTGAAGGAGACGGTACCTACGAGCAGTACTTC. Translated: CAISEGDGTYEQYF.

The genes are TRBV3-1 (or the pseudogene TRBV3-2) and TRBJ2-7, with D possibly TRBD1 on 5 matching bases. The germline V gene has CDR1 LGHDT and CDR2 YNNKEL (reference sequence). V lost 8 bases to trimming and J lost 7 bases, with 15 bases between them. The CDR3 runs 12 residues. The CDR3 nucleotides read TGTGCCAGCGTGGGGCGTATCGGGGAGCAGTACTTC. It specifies CASVGRIGEQYF.

CDR3 loop: CASSSATGTSSYEQYF. The CDR3 DNA is TGTGCCAGCAGTTCAGCCACCGGGACTAGTTCCTACGAGCAGTACTTC. The rearrangement uses TRBV27 and TRBJ2-7; 8 bases match TRBD2. Germline-derived CDR1 and CDR2 are MNHEY and SMNVEV (reference sequence). CDR3 length: 16 residues. The V gene end was trimmed by 4 bases and the J gene end by 1 base; junction bases not matched to a gene: 9.

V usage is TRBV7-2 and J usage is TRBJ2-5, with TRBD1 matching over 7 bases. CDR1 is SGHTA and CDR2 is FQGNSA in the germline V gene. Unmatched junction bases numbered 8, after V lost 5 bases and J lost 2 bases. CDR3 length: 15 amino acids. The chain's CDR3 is CASSRDRVNQETQYF. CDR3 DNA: TGTGCCAGCAGCAGAGACAGGGTTAATCAAGAGACCCAGTACTTC. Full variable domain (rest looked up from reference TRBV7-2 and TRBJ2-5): GAGVSQSPSNKVTEKGKDVELRCDPISGHTALYWYRQSLGQGLEFLIYFQGNSAPDKSGLPSDRFSAERTGGSVSTLTIQRTQQEDSAVYLCASSRDRVNQETQYFGPGTRLLVL.

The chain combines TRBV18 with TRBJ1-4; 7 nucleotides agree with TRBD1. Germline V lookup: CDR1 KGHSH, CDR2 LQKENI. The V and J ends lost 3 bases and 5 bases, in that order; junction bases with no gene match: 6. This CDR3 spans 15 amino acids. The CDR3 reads CASSPDRANNEKLFF. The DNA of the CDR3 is TGTGCCAGCTCACCTGACAGGGCGAACAATGAAAAACTGTTTTTT.

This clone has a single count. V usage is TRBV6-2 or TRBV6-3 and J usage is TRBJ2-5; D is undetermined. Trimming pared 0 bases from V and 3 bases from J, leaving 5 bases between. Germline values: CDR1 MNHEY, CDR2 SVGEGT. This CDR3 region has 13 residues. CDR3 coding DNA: TGTGCCAGCAGTTACTCGCCAGAAGAGACCCAGTACTTC. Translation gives CASSYSPEETQYF.

The CDR3 DNA reads TGTGCCAGCAGTTACGGGCAGGGGAGCTACAATGAGCAGTTCTTC. This gives the protein CASSYGQGSYNEQFF. This sequence joins TRBV6-2 or TRBV6-3 and TRBJ2-1; TRBD1 is a possible D gene (6 bases). The CDR3 loop spans 15 amino acids. Germline CDR1 and CDR2: MNHEY and SVGEGT. Trimming stripped 2 bases from V and 3 bases from J, with 11 bases between.

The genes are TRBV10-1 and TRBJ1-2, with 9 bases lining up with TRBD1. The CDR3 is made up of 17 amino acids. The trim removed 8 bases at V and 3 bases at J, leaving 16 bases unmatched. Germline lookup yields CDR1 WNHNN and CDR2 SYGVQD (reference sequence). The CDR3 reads CASRPPGQGKLDYGYTF. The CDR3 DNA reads TGCGCCAGCCGACCGCCGGGACAGGGTAAATTAGACTATGGCTACACCTTC.

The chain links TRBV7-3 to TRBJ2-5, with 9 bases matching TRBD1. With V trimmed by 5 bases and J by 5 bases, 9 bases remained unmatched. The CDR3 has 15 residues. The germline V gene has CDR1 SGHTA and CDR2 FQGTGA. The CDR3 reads CASSPWGTGMETQYF. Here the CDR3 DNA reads TGTGCCAGCAGCCCCTGGGGGACAGGGATGGAGACCCAGTACTTC. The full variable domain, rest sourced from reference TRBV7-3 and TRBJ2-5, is GAGVSQTPSNKVTEKGKYVELRCDPISGHTALYWYRQSLGQGPEFLIYFQGTGAADDSGLPNDRFFAVRPEGSVSTLKIQRTERGDSAVYLCASSPWGTGMETQYFGPGTRLLVL.

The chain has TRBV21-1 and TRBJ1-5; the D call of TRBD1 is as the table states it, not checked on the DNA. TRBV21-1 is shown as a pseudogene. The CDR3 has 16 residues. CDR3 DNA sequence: TGTGCCAGCAGCAAAGCTGAAGGGGGCCGGGAACAGCCCCAGCATTTT. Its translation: CASSKAEGGREQPQHF.

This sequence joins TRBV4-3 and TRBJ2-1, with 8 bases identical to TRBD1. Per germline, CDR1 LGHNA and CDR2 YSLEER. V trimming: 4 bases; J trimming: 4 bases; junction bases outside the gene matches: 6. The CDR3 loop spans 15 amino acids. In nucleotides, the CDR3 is TGCGCCAGCAGCCTTGGACAGGGAAGATACAATGAGCAGTTCTTC. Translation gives CASSLGQGRYNEQFF.

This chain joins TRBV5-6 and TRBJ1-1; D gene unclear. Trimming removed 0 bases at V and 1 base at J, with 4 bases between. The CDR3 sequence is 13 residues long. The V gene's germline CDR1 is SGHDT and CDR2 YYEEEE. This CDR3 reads CASSLERNTEAFF. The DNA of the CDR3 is TGTGCCAGCAGCTTGGAGAGGAACACTGAAGCTTTCTTT.

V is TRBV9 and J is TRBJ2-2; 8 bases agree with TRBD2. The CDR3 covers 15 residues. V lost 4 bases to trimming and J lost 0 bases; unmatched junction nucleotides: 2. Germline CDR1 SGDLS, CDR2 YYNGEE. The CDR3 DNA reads TGTGCCAGCAGCCCGGGGGGGACGAACACCGGGGAGCTGTTTTTT. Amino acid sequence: CASSPGGTNTGELFF.

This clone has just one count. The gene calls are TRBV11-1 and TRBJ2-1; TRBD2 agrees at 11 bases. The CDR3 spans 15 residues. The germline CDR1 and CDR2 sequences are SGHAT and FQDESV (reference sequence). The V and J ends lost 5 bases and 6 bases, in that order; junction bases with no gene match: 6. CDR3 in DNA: TGTGCCAGCAGCCAAACTAGCGGGGGTTTCAATGAGCAGTTCTTC. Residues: CASSQTSGGFNEQFF.

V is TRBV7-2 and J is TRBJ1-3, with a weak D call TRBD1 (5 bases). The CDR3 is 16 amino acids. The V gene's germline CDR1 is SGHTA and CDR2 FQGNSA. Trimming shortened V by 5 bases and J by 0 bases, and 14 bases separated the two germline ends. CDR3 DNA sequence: TGTGCCAGCAGCCCCCAGGGCCTCCTCTCTGGAAACACCATATATTTT. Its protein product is CASSPQGLLSGNTIYF.

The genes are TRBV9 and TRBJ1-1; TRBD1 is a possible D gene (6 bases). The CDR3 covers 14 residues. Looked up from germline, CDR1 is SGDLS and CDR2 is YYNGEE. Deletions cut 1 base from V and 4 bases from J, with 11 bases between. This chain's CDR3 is CASSVIQGTTEAFF. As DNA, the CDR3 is TGTGCCAGCAGCGTAATACAGGGTACCACTGAAGCTTTCTTT.

CDR3 residues: CASSKARGRVTEAFF. The CDR3 DNA reads as TGTGCCAGCAGCAAAGCACGGGGGCGGGTCACTGAAGCTTTCTTT. The chain links TRBV21-1 to TRBJ1-1. TRBV21-1 is described as a pseudogene. The length of the CDR3 is 15 residues.

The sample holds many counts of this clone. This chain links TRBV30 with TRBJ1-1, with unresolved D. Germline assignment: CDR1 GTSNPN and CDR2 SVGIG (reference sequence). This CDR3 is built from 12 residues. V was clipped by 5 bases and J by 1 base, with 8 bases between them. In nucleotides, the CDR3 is TGTGCCTGGGTGCTCGAGAACACTGAAGCTTTCTTT. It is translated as CAWVLENTEAFF.

CDR3 sequence (DNA): TGTGCCACCAGCAGAGATCGGACAGAGGATACGCAGTATTTT. This translates into CATSRDRTEDTQYF. V is TRBV15 and J is TRBJ2-3; D possibly corresponds to TRBD1 (6 bases). The V end was cut by 0 bases, the J end by 6 bases, with 10 bases between. This CDR3 is built from 14 residues. Germline loops: CDR1 LNHNV, CDR2 YYDKDF (reference sequence).

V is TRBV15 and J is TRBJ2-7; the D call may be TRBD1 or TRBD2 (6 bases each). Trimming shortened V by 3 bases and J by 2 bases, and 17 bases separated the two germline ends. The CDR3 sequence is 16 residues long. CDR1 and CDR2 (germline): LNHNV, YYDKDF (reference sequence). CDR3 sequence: CATSRARGVGTYEQYF. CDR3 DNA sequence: TGTGCCACCAGCAGGGCGAGGGGGGTCGGGACCTACGAGCAGTACTTC. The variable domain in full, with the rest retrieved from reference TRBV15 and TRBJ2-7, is DAMVIQNPRYQVTQFGKPVTLSCSQTLNHNVMYWYQQKSSQAPKLLFHYYDKDFNNEADTPDNFQSRRPNTSFCFLDIRSPGLGDTAMYLCATSRARGVGTYEQYFGPGTRLTVT.